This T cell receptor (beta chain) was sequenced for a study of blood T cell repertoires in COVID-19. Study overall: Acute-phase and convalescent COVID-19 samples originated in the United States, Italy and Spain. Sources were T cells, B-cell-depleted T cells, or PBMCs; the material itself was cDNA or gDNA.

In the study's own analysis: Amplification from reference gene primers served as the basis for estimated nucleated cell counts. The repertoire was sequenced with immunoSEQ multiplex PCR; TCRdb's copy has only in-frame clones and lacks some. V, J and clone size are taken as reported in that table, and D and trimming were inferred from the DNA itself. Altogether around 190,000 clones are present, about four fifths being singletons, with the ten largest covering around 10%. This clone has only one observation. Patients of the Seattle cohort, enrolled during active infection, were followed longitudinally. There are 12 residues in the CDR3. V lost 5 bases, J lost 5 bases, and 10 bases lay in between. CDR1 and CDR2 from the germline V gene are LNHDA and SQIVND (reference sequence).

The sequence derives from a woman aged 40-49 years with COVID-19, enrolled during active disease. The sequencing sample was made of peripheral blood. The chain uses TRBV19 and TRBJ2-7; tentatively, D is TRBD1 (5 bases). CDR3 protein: CASSSGFHEQYF. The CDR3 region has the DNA TGTGCCAGTAGTTCAGGGTTCCACGAGCAGTACTTC.